Listed below are T cell receptor beta chains from one sample, sequenced in a study of cytomegalovirus exposure and HLA in healthy donors. Clones were sequenced by immunoSEQ multiplex PCR, and TCRdb holds only the in-frame ones, with some missing. In total, the table holds more than 90,000 clones. The specimen was PBMCs. The receptor source for this set is a man aged 35 to 55 in good health and CMV-seropositive. The conserved cysteine and the conserved F or W are not part of the CDR3 here. Not every row has a clone size; where given, it reads once, few, many or a size class.

>-|TRBV19
ASSVGASNQPQH
>medium-sized|TRBV19
ASSMRYPYNEQF
>-|TRBV11-3
ASSLATGNTGELF
>-|TRBV12-5
ASGLVRGSAGLGEAF
>-|TRBV29-1
SATILADEQY
>-|TRBV28
ASSFGQGVEKLF
>-|TRBV4-1
ASSQAVDRANTEAF
>-|TRBV6-5
ASTDSYPYEQY
>-|TRBV7-9
ASSPRFTGLVRPEAF
>-|TRBV10-3
AITRTSGKPPTDTQY
>-|TRBV27
ASSFPGPTGSSYEQY
>-|TRBV7-6
ASSNTGGADTQY
>-|TRBV7-9
ASSVGGEQY
>-|TRBV7-9
ASSAGLLGNQPQH
>-|TRBV10-2
ASSGIPSSGHYNEQF
>-|TRBV27
ASSSRQGTDTGELF
>-|TRBV9
ASSVGQGTEAF
>-|TRBV4-1
ASSQLASAETQY
>-|TRBV6-5
ASSYSGTVNEKLF
>-|TRBV30
AWRAQGHTEAF
>-|TRBV6-6
ASSYRESPLH
>-|TRBV7-8
ASSPGGSVGTQY
>-|TRBV9
ASSPQQGMGTEAF
>-|TRBV19
ASIDRGLRATEAF
>-|TRBV5-6
ASSAPWGRHNEQF
>-|TRBV5-4
ASSLQGSTEAF
>-|TRBV4-2
ASSPYRGLNTEAF
>-|TRBV7-9
ASSSPSGANTGELF
>-|TRBV7-3
ASSSHRVVNTGELF
>-|TRBV4-1
ASSQERQGLNEQY
>-|TRBV19
ASSVGRQGYNEQF
>-|TRBV7-9
ASSLQSYEQY
>-|TRBV5-6
ASSSVFTATPEAF
>-|TRBV7-8
ASSFGTRGMGEQF
>-|TRBV7-2
ASSLTVGLPSSYNEQF
>-|TRBV29-1
SVEGTGGTRLD
>-|TRBV5-1
ASSLLASGTNEQF
>-|TRBV7-6
ASSSFATSSYEQY
>-|TRBV19
ASRGTGASLAPDTQY